This TCR beta chain originates from a study of blood T cell repertoires in COVID-19 (dated by TCRdb to 2018 to 2020). Study-level background: Collaborator samples came from the United States, Italy and Spain and covered acute and convalescent phases of COVID-19. The repertoires were made available in a free public database intended to serve as a resource for research on the immune response to SARS-CoV-2. Deeply sampled blood TCRbeta repertoires from subjects exposed to, actively infected with, or recovered from COVID-19 were included in the dataset. Where available, HLA class I and class II types were obtained from metadata supplied by the sample provider rather than from assay-based typing. The samples were drawn from the first 160 participants of the ongoing ImmuneRACE study and from 1,254 subjects provided by 6 global collaborators. The material from the prospective study consisted of cDNA or gDNA derived from T cells, B-cell-depleted T cells, or PBMCs. The sample metadata nearly always contained a de-identified subject ID, COVID-19 status, age in years and sex. Broad study findings and their caveats: How much clinical and demographic metadata was included differed by source and by participant, and the metadata was provided uncurated.

TCRbeta CDR3 regions were amplified from genomic DNA using the immunoSEQ Assay, a bias-controlled multiplex PCR. In the original analysis: The number of nucleated cells in each sample was estimated from the amplification of reference gene primers within the assay. To quantify the absolute abundance of each unique TCRbeta CDR3 rearrangement, sequence reads were collapsed and filtered. For each sample, productive Simpson clonality was calculated as the square root of Simpson's diversity index across productive rearrangements. The clones in this table, taken by TCRdb from immuneACCESS, are in-frame only. Not every clone is retained; where verified, under half of the shortfall comes from an unresolved V gene, and the cause of the rest is unknown. Clone size and the V and J calls come from that table; the DNA yielded D and trimming. The sample table lists 150,000 or so clones, around 90% of them with a count of one. About 4.1% of the sample is taken by the ten largest.

On this clone: Its antigen is not yet known. Base qualities are not recorded, but no much larger clone differs from it by a single base.

Trimming removed 0 bases from V and 4 bases from J, leaving 12 bases between the germline ends. Per the germline V gene (reference sequence), PRHDT is the CDR1 and FYEKMQ is the CDR2. Spanning cysteine to phenylalanine, the CDR3 consists of 15 amino acids. Only the CDR3 DNA is retained, 45 bases long and in frame from the first base. Participants in the prospective study were enrolled through a virtual design, were aged roughly 18 to 95 years, and lived in roughly 25 United States geographic areas. To assign participants to cohorts, the prospective study relied on clinical history that participants themselves reported in a screening survey and a study questionnaire. A participant counted as exposed if, within 2 weeks of entering the study, that participant had been in contact with someone who had a PCR-confirmed or clinician-diagnosed COVID-19 case. Each participant in the prospective study had whole blood, serum and a nasopharyngeal or oropharyngeal swab collected by mobile phlebotomists. Over a roughly two-month period, participants in the prospective study had the option of providing additional blood draws and questionnaires. Before DNA extraction, blood samples from the prospective study were shipped at room temperature or frozen.

The sample taken for sequencing was PBMCs or T cells enriched from blood (not recorded which). The sequence is built from TRBV13 and TRBJ1-2; the D gene remains uncertain. This receptor was identified in a woman in her 40s who had been exposed to COVID-19. The DNA reads TGTGCCAGCAGCTTAGGATTAGCGGGGTCCTATGGCTACACCTTC. Its protein product is CASSLGLAGSYGYTF.